The 17 T cell receptor beta chains given below trace back to one sample, sequenced in a study of Graves' ophthalmopathy and Graves' hyperthyroidism. Amplification of TCR beta CDR3 regions used RNA transcripts. Second-round multiplex PCR followed a first-round RT-PCR using HTBI primers. TCRdb re-called the multiplex PCR reads with MiXCR, one entry per CDR3 protein. The sample has about half a million distinct CDR3 sequences, 14% seen once; the top ten hold about a tenth. Sequencing was done on a sample of blood. The receptor source for this set is a woman in her thirties with Graves' ophthalmopathy.

This clonotype was detected ten times or more. DNA for the CDR3: TGCGCCAGCAGCGACCTGCTAGATGTCACAGATACGCAGTATTTT. Protein sequence: CASSDLLDVTDTQYF. The rearrangement links TRBV5-1 to TRBJ2-3, with no clear D. This CDR3 spans 15 amino acids. In germline, CDR1 is SGHRS, CDR2 YFSETQ. The ends were cut back, 4 bases at V and 2 bases at J, with 14 bases in the middle.

The chain links TRBV6-2 or TRBV6-3 to TRBJ2-7; TRBD2 matches 11 bases. The germline CDR1 and CDR2 sequences are MNHEY and SVGEGT. There are 13 residues in the CDR3. V dropped 8 bases and J dropped 9; count of bases not matched to a gene: 9. The CDR3 region is CASATSGRMVQYF. Here the CDR3 DNA reads TGTGCCAGCGCTACTAGCGGGAGAATGGTGCAGTACTTC.

This clonotype came up a few times. The chain recombines TRBV5-1 with TRBJ2-2; TRBD2 aligns across 10 bases. This CDR3 has 14 amino acids. With V trimmed by 7 bases and J by 6 bases, 6 bases remained unmatched. Germline assignment: CDR1 SGHRS and CDR2 YFSETQ. The CDR3 loop is CASRTAGGPGELFF. The CDR3 DNA reads TGCGCCAGCCGGACAGCGGGAGGGCCCGGGGAGCTGTTTTTT. The full variable domain, in which reference TRBV5-1 and TRBJ2-2 provide the parts outside the CDR3, is KAGVTQTPRYLIKTRGQQVTLSCSPISGHRSVSWYQQTPGQGLQFLFEYFSETQRNKGNFPGRFSGRQFSNSRSEMNVSTLELGDSALYLCASRTAGGPGELFFGEGSRLTVL.

Ten or more counts support this clonotype. This chain joins TRBV27 and TRBJ2-7; 10 bases fit TRBD2. Unmatched junction bases numbered 9, after V lost 7 bases and J lost 6 bases. Germline V gene data show CDR1 as MNHEY and CDR2 as SMNVEV (reference sequence). The length of the CDR3 is 14 residues. The CDR3 region has the DNA TGTGCCAGCAAGCGTGGACTAGCGGCCAGCGAGCAGTACTTC. The encoded protein is CASKRGLAASEQYF.

In this sample, this clonotype turned up a few times. The CDR3 sequence: CAWSEHKNTEAFF. CDR3 in DNA: TGTGCCTGGAGTGAACACAAGAACACTGAAGCTTTCTTT. The chain has TRBV30 and TRBJ1-1, with D uncertain. Between the trimmed V and J ends, which lost 1 base and 1 base, there was a span of 7 bases. The CDR3 contains 13 residues. Germline V lookup: CDR1 GTSNPN, CDR2 SVGIG (reference sequence).

This clonotype was seen more than once but under ten times. V is TRBV7-3 and J is TRBJ2-2, with 11 bases identical to TRBD2. The CDR3 is 19 amino acids. The germline V gene encodes CDR1 SGHTA and CDR2 FQGTGA. Trimming at V came to 1 base and at J to 0 bases, leaving 7 bases not matched to a gene. CDR3 coding DNA: TGTGCCAGCAGCTTAAACCCGCCGGGACTAGCGGCGAACACCGGGGAGCTGTTTTTT. The encoded protein is CASSLNPPGLAANTGELFF.

This clonotype was detected only a few times. V is TRBV6-1 and J is TRBJ2-7, with 7 bases lining up with TRBD1. Trimming took 7 bases from V and 1 from J; bases not matched to a gene: 7. The CDR3 runs 14 residues. Germline CDR1 and CDR2: MNHNS and SASEGT. DNA for the CDR3: TGTGCCAGCACTCAAGGGGGCGATTCCTACGAGCAGTACTTC. Its translation is CASTQGGDSYEQYF.

Many counts were recorded for this clonotype. This rearrangement joins TRBV12-3 or TRBV12-4 to TRBJ2-5; 7 bases agree with TRBD2. The CDR3 loop spans 15 amino acids. Germline trimming cut 5 bases from V and 5 bases from J; bases unmatched to any gene: 11. The CDR3 DNA reads TGTGCCAGCAGTCCCCTTAAGGCGGGAGTGGAGACCCAGTACTTC. It translates to CASSPLKAGVETQYF.

This clonotype occurred many times. The V and J genes are TRBV4-1 and TRBJ1-1, with D unresolved. Germline CDR1 MGHRA, CDR2 YSYEKL. This CDR3 is built from 15 residues. Trimming left V 0 bases short and J 1 base short, with 9 bases between. The CDR3 loop reads CASSQDFPQNTEAFF. DNA of the CDR3: TGCGCCAGCAGCCAAGATTTCCCCCAGAACACTGAAGCTTTCTTT.

In this sample, this clonotype turned up many times. V usage is TRBV6-1 and J usage is TRBJ1-2, with TRBD1 as a possible D gene (6 bases). V gave up 6 bases and J gave up 3 bases, with 14 bases separating them. CDR1 MNHNS and CDR2 SASEGT come from the germline V gene. The CDR3 spans 14 residues. CDR3 in DNA: TGTGCCAGCAGGGAGACAGGATCTCACTATGGCTACACCTTC. The encoded protein is CASRETGSHYGYTF.

There are many counts of this clonotype. This chain uses TRBV2 with TRBJ2-7; 9 bases fit TRBD2. J lost 1 base, V lost 6 bases, and 13 bases had no gene match. This CDR3 has 17 residues. Germline CDR1 and CDR2: SNHLY and FYNNEI. The CDR3 nucleotides are TGTGCCAGCAGGTATTTAGCGGGGGTACGTGGATCCTACGAGCAGTACTTC. Encoded protein: CASRYLAGVRGSYEQYF.

Of note for this clonotype: A much larger clone lies a single base off, so this may be a read error. The rearrangement uses TRBV7-9 and TRBJ2-5; no clear D. This CDR3 spans 13 amino acids. Per the germline V gene, CDR1 is SEHNR and CDR2 is FQNEAQ (reference sequence). The CDR3 is CASSSDLQESQYF. CDR3 bases: TGTGCCAGCAGCTCCGACCTCCAAGAGAGCCAGTACTTC.

The chain is built from TRBV12-3 or TRBV12-4 and TRBJ1-5; 11 nucleotides line up with TRBD1. The CDR3 is 16 residues long. With 6 bases clipped from V and 5 bases from J, the junction kept 9 bases outside the gene matches. For the CDR3, the DNA is TGTGCCAGCAGGCACGGGGGACAGGGGGTTTATCAGCCCCAGCATTTT. Its protein is CASRHGGQGVYQPQHF.

The chain carries TRBV12-3 or TRBV12-4 and TRBJ2-7, with 7 bases that match TRBD2. Germline trimming cut 4 bases from V and 5 bases from J; bases unmatched to any gene: 11. The CDR3 is 15 amino acids. CDR3 loop: CASSSTLLATNEQYF. DNA of the CDR3: TGTGCCAGCAGTTCCACCCTACTAGCGACGAACGAGCAGTACTTC.

DNA for the CDR3: TGTGCCAGCTCACCACCGCAGCTCTCTGGAAACACCATATATTTT. Its translation: CASSPPQLSGNTIYF. The chain couples TRBV18 to TRBJ1-3; unclear D gene. The germline V gene encodes CDR1 KGHSH and CDR2 LQKENI. Trimming took off 0 bases at V and 0 bases at J, with 6 bases between the two ends. The CDR3 totals 15 residues.

This clonotype was recorded many times. The chain carries TRBV29-1 and TRBJ1-2; possibly TRBD1 for D (5 bases). There are 11 residues in the CDR3. V was shortened by 6 bases and J by 4 bases, with 9 bases between the two germline ends. Looked up from germline, CDR1 is SQVTM and CDR2 is ANQGSEA. CDR3 sequence: CSVRDAYGYTF. The CDR3 DNA reads TGCAGCGTCCGGGACGCCTATGGCTACACCTTC.

This clonotype was observed at least ten times. J is TRBJ1-1 and V is TRBV12-3 or TRBV12-4; D gene ambiguous. The CDR3 covers 13 residues. The ends were cut back, 2 bases at V and 1 base at J, with 5 bases in the middle. The CDR3 DNA is TGTGCCAGCAGTTTACTACAGAACACTGAAGCTTTCTTT. Its protein is CASSLLQNTEAFF.